A selection of T cell receptor beta chains follows, all from one sample in a study of Graves' ophthalmopathy and Graves' hyperthyroidism. One entry per CDR3 protein, called by TCRdb with MiXCR from the multiplex PCR reads. Of about 600,000 distinct CDR3 sequences in the sample, 35% to 40% were seen once. Sample: peripheral blood or thyroid tissue (not recorded which). All receptors derive from an adult man with Graves' hyperthyroidism. Both conserved end residues are part of each CDR3. D genes are given only for firm matches. Clone size is stated in some rows and not others, as once, few, many or a class when expanded.

cdr3_length: 16
j_call: TRBJ2-7
v_call: TRBV10-3
clone_size: -
d_call: TRBD2
cdr3_aa: CAISVSGTSGGYEQYF
cdr3_nt: TGTGCCATCAGTGTTTCAGGGACTAGCGGAGGCTACGAGCAGTACTTC

cdr3_length: 15
j_call: TRBJ1-1
v_call: TRBV3-1
clone_size: few
d_call: TRBD1
cdr3_aa: CASSQEGQGYTEAFF
cdr3_nt: TGTGCCAGCAGCCAAGAGGGACAGGGATACACTGAAGCTTTCTTT

cdr3_length: 15
j_call: TRBJ1-1
v_call: TRBV20-1
clone_size: many
d_call: -
cdr3_aa: CSARSYNSRNTEAFF
cdr3_nt: TGCAGTGCTAGAAGTTACAATAGCCGGAACACTGAAGCTTTCTTT

cdr3_length: 12
j_call: TRBJ1-2
v_call: TRBV12-3/TRBV12-4
clone_size: many
d_call: -
cdr3_aa: CASSLATHGYTF
cdr3_nt: TGTGCCAGCAGTTTAGCGACACACGGCTACACCTTC

cdr3_length: 16
j_call: TRBJ2-2
v_call: TRBV7-9
clone_size: -
d_call: TRBD2
cdr3_aa: CASSLSGGGNTGELFF
cdr3_nt: TGTGCCAGCAGCTTAAGTGGCGGGGGGAACACCGGGGAGCTGTTTTTT

cdr3_length: 15
j_call: TRBJ1-3
v_call: TRBV7-9
clone_size: many
d_call: -
cdr3_aa: CASRRDLSSGNTIYF
cdr3_nt: TGTGCCAGCAGGCGGGACCTGAGCTCTGGAAACACCATATATTTT

cdr3_length: 13
j_call: TRBJ1-5
v_call: TRBV10-3
clone_size: few
d_call: TRBD1
cdr3_aa: CASRDRSNQPQHF
cdr3_nt: TGTGCCAGCCGGGACAGGAGCAATCAGCCCCAGCATTTT

cdr3_length: 12
j_call: TRBJ2-1
v_call: TRBV5-4
clone_size: -
d_call: -
cdr3_aa: CASRCGGNEQFF
cdr3_nt: TGTGCCAGCAGGTGTGGGGGCAATGAGCAGTTCTTC

cdr3_length: 12
j_call: TRBJ1-4
v_call: TRBV12-3/TRBV12-4
clone_size: -
d_call: -
cdr3_aa: CAIGGGPEKLFF
cdr3_nt: TGTGCCATTGGCGGGGGACCTGAAAAACTGTTTTTT

cdr3_length: 15
j_call: TRBJ2-7
v_call: TRBV7-6
clone_size: many
d_call: TRBD1
cdr3_aa: CASSPGQGGAYEQYF
cdr3_nt: TGTGCCAGCAGCCCGGGACAGGGAGGCGCCTACGAGCAGTACTTC

cdr3_length: 12
j_call: TRBJ1-2
v_call: TRBV30
clone_size: many
d_call: -
cdr3_aa: CAWNRENYGYTF
cdr3_nt: TGTGCCTGGAACAGGGAGAACTATGGCTACACCTTC

cdr3_length: 14
j_call: TRBJ2-5
v_call: TRBV7-9
clone_size: -
d_call: -
cdr3_aa: CASSLMRGRETQYF
cdr3_nt: TGTGCTAGCAGCTTAATGCGAGGTCGAGAGACCCAGTACTTC

cdr3_length: 15
j_call: TRBJ2-3
v_call: TRBV7-6
clone_size: -
d_call: TRBD2
cdr3_aa: CASSLTSGFTDTQYF
cdr3_nt: TGTGCCAGCAGCTTAACTAGCGGTTTCACAGATACGCAGTATTTT

cdr3_length: 15
j_call: TRBJ2-2
v_call: TRBV29-1
clone_size: many
d_call: -
cdr3_aa: CSVVLPAVATGELFF
cdr3_nt: TGCAGCGTTGTACTGCCAGCGGTGGCCACCGGGGAGCTGTTTTTT

cdr3_length: 17
j_call: TRBJ2-2
v_call: TRBV24-1
clone_size: -
d_call: TRBD2
cdr3_aa: CATSDPWTSGSTGELFF
cdr3_nt: TGTGCCACCAGTGATCCGTGGACTAGCGGGAGCACCGGGGAGCTGTTTTTT

cdr3_length: 16
j_call: TRBJ2-5
v_call: TRBV24-1
clone_size: many
d_call: TRBD2
cdr3_aa: CATSDATSGGGETQYF
cdr3_nt: TGTGCCACCAGTGATGCGACTAGCGGAGGGGGGGAGACCCAGTACTTC

cdr3_length: 14
j_call: TRBJ2-7
v_call: TRBV7-9
clone_size: many
d_call: -
cdr3_aa: CASSTTGGSYEQYF
cdr3_nt: TGTGCCAGCAGCACCACCGGGGGATCCTACGAGCAGTACTTC

cdr3_length: 9
j_call: TRBJ1-3
v_call: TRBV7-6
clone_size: -
d_call: -
cdr3_aa: CARGDTIYF
cdr3_nt: TGTGCCAGGGGGGACACTATATATTTT

cdr3_length: 13
j_call: TRBJ2-7
v_call: TRBV29-1
clone_size: -
d_call: TRBD2
cdr3_aa: CSVEEPSGGEQYF
cdr3_nt: TGCAGCGTTGAAGAACCTAGCGGGGGCGAGCAGTACTTC

cdr3_length: 14
j_call: TRBJ2-6
v_call: TRBV29-1
clone_size: -
d_call: TRBD1
cdr3_aa: CSVRQGAGANVLTF
cdr3_nt: TGCAGCGTCCGACAGGGGGCCGGGGCCAACGTCCTGACTTTC

cdr3_length: 12
j_call: TRBJ1-1
v_call: TRBV2
clone_size: -
d_call: -
cdr3_aa: CASGDLGTEAFF
cdr3_nt: TGTGCCAGCGGAGACCTGGGCACTGAAGCTTTCTTT

cdr3_length: 13
j_call: TRBJ2-5
v_call: TRBV27
clone_size: -
d_call: -
cdr3_aa: CASSLGPHETQYF
cdr3_nt: TGTGCCAGCAGTTTAGGCCCCCACGAGACCCAGTACTTC

cdr3_length: 14
j_call: TRBJ2-7
v_call: TRBV29-1
clone_size: -
d_call: TRBD1
cdr3_aa: CSVLRQGTNYEQYF
cdr3_nt: TGCAGCGTCCTCCGACAGGGGACCAACTACGAGCAGTACTTC

cdr3_length: 13
j_call: TRBJ2-6
v_call: TRBV12-5
clone_size: many
d_call: -
cdr3_aa: CASAASGANVLTF
cdr3_nt: TGTGCTAGTGCGGCCTCTGGGGCCAACGTCCTGACTTTC

cdr3_length: 13
j_call: TRBJ1-1
v_call: TRBV2
clone_size: once
d_call: TRBD1
cdr3_aa: CASFGQGNTEAFF
cdr3_nt: TGTGCTAGTTTCGGACAGGGAAACACTGAAGCTTTCTTT

cdr3_length: 14
j_call: TRBJ1-1
v_call: TRBV7-2
clone_size: -
d_call: -
cdr3_aa: CASSPGPGDTEAFF
cdr3_nt: TGTGCCAGCAGCCCAGGTCCGGGGGACACTGAAGCTTTCTTT

cdr3_length: 14
j_call: TRBJ2-7
v_call: TRBV19
clone_size: many
d_call: TRBD1
cdr3_aa: CASSIHRGINEQYF
cdr3_nt: TGTGCCAGTAGTATACACAGGGGGATCAACGAGCAGTACTTC

cdr3_length: 12
j_call: TRBJ1-5
v_call: TRBV20-1
clone_size: -
d_call: TRBD1
cdr3_aa: CSARGGTEGQHF
cdr3_nt: TGCAGTGCTAGAGGGGGGACAGAGGGCCAGCATTTT

cdr3_length: 16
j_call: TRBJ2-7
v_call: TRBV7-8
clone_size: -
d_call: TRBD2
cdr3_aa: CASSPAGGLAADTQYF
cdr3_nt: TGTGCCAGCAGCCCCGCGGGGGGACTAGCGGCAGATACGCAGTACTTC

cdr3_length: 17
j_call: TRBJ1-3
v_call: TRBV19
clone_size: -
d_call: -
cdr3_aa: CASSTLPIGESGNTIYF
cdr3_nt: TGTGCCAGTAGTACACTCCCGATAGGGGAATCTGGAAACACCATATATTTT

cdr3_length: 17
j_call: TRBJ2-6
v_call: TRBV7-9
clone_size: -
d_call: TRBD2
cdr3_aa: CASSLTAASGIANVLTF
cdr3_nt: TGTGCCAGCAGCTTAACGGCGGCTAGCGGTATAGCCAACGTCCTGACTTTC

cdr3_length: 15
j_call: TRBJ2-1
v_call: TRBV19
clone_size: -
d_call: TRBD2
cdr3_aa: CASSISRGGQNEQFF
cdr3_nt: TGTGCCAGTAGTATATCTCGGGGGGGGCAGAATGAGCAGTTCTTC

cdr3_length: 16
j_call: TRBJ1-3
v_call: TRBV19
clone_size: -
d_call: TRBD1
cdr3_aa: CASSMPLTGVGNTIYF
cdr3_nt: TGTGCCAGTAGTATGCCCTTGACAGGGGTCGGAAACACCATATATTTT

cdr3_length: 12
j_call: TRBJ1-1
v_call: TRBV5-4
clone_size: -
d_call: -
cdr3_aa: CASGQLGTEAFF
cdr3_nt: TGCGCCAGCGGCCAACTCGGGACTGAAGCTTTCTTT

cdr3_length: 15
j_call: TRBJ1-2
v_call: TRBV24-1
clone_size: few
d_call: -
cdr3_aa: CATSDPGRTDYGYTF
cdr3_nt: TGTGCCACCAGTGATCCTGGGCGGACTGACTATGGCTACACCTTC

cdr3_length: 12
j_call: TRBJ2-3
v_call: TRBV29-1
clone_size: few
d_call: -
cdr3_aa: CSVERQSDTQYF
cdr3_nt: TGCAGCGTTGAACGACAGTCAGATACGCAGTATTTT

cdr3_length: 16
j_call: TRBJ2-5
v_call: TRBV6-5
clone_size: many
d_call: TRBD1
cdr3_aa: CASSPQTGRIQETQYF
cdr3_nt: TGTGCCAGCAGTCCCCAGACAGGGAGAATCCAAGAGACCCAGTACTTC

cdr3_length: 14
j_call: TRBJ1-5
v_call: TRBV15
clone_size: -
d_call: -
cdr3_aa: CATSSQLGQQPQHF
cdr3_nt: TGTGCCACCAGCAGCCAATTAGGACAGCAGCCCCAGCATTTT

cdr3_length: 15
j_call: TRBJ1-2
v_call: TRBV2
clone_size: many
d_call: -
cdr3_aa: CASSDGGNGPDGYTF
cdr3_nt: TGTGCCAGCAGTGACGGGGGTAACGGGCCGGACGGCTACACCTTC

cdr3_length: 14
j_call: TRBJ1-1
v_call: TRBV2
clone_size: -
d_call: TRBD1
cdr3_aa: CASTFGQGNTEAFF
cdr3_nt: TGTGCCAGCACTTTCGGACAGGGGAACACTGAAGCTTTCTTT